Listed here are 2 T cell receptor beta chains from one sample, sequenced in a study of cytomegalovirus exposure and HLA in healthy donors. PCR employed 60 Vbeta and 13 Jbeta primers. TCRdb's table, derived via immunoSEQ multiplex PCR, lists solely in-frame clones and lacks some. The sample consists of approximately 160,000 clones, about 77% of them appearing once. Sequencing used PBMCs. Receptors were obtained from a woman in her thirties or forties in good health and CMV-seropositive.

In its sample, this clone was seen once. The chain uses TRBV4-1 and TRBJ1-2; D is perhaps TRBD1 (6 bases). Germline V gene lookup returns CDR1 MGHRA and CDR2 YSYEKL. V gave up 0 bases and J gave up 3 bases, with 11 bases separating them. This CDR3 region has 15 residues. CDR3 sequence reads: CASSQEPQGHYGYTF. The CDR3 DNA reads TGCGCCAGCAGCCAAGAGCCACAGGGACACTATGGCTACACCTTC.

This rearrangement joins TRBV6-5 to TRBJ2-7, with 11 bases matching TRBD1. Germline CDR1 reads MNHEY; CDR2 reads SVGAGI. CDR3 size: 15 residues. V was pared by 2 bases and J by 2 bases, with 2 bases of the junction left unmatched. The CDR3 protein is CASSYRDRGAYEQYF. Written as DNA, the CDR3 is TGTGCCAGCAGTTACCGGGACAGGGGGGCCTACGAGCAGTACTTC.